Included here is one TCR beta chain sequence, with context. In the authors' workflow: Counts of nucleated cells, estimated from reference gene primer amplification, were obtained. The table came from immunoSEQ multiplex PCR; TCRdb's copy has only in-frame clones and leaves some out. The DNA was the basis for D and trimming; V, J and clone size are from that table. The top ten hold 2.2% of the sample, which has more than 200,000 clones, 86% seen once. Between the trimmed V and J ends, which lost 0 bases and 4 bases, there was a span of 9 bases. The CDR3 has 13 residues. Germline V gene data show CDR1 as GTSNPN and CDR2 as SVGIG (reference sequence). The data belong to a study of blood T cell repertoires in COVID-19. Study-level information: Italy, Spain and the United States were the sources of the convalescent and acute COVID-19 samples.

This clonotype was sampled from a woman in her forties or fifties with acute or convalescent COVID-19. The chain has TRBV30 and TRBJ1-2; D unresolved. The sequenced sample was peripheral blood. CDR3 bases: TGTGCCTGGAGTGTCTCAACAGCCTATGGCTACACCTTC. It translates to CAWSVSTAYGYTF. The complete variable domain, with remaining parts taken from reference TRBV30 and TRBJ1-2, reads SQTIHQWPATLVQPVGSPLSLECTVEGTSNPNLYWYRQAAGRGLQLLFYSVGIGQISSEVPQNLSASRPQDRQFILSSKKLLLSDSGFYLCAWSVSTAYGYTFGSGTRLTVV.